The 21 T cell receptor beta chains given below trace back to one sample, sequenced in a study of blood T cell repertoires in COVID-19. Sequenced by immunoSEQ multiplex PCR; TCRdb stores in-frame clones only, minus some. The table includes about 170,000 clones, roughly 91% detected once. The sequencing sample was made of peripheral blood. These TCRs come from a man younger than 30 with COVID-19, enrolled during active disease.

The chain joins TRBV25-1 to TRBJ2-5, with D perhaps matching TRBD1 (7 bases). V lost 1 base and J lost 5, with 11 bases in between. Germline assignment: CDR1 MGHDK and CDR2 SYGVNS. The CDR3 totals 14 residues. CDR3 amino acids: CASSELRDSETQYF. The CDR3 coding sequence is TGTGCCAGCAGTGAATTGCGGGACAGCGAGACCCAGTACTTC.

The rearrangement links TRBV19 to TRBJ2-1, with D perhaps matching TRBD2 (6 bases). The CDR3 covers 14 residues. CDR1 and CDR2 (germline): LNHDA, SQIVND (reference sequence). Trimming stripped 7 bases from V and 7 bases from J, with 17 bases between. CDR3 bases: TGTGCCAGTACCCCTTTCGGGAGTTGGAATGAGCAGTTCTTC. It encodes CASTPFGSWNEQFF. The full variable domain, its missing parts supplied by reference TRBV19 and TRBJ2-1, is DGGITQSPKYLFRKEGQNVTLSCEQNLNHDAMYWYRQDPGQGLRLIYYSQIVNDFQKGDIAEGYSVSREKKESFPLTVTSAQKNPTAFYLCASTPFGSWNEQFFGPGTRLTVL.

CDR3 residues: CASSLGRTEQYF. The CDR3 DNA reads as TGTGCCAGCAGCTTGGGGAGGACCGAGCAGTACTTC. The rearrangement uses TRBV5-6 and TRBJ2-7; a possible D gene is TRBD2 (5 bases). V was clipped by 0 bases and J by 6 bases, with 7 bases between them. Germline CDR1 and CDR2: SGHDT and YYEEEE. CDR3 length: 12 amino acids.

The rearrangement links TRBV27 to TRBJ2-7; possibly TRBD2 for D (6 bases). V was clipped by 6 bases and J by 3 bases, with 21 bases between them. The CDR3 spans 16 residues. Per the germline V gene, CDR1 is MNHEY and CDR2 is SMNVEV (reference sequence). The CDR3 loop is CASRSLSGAVNYEQYF. In DNA, the CDR3 is TGTGCCAGCAGGTCCCTTTCGGGAGCTGTAAACTACGAGCAGTACTTC.

A word on this clone: At one of its ends the junction is not consistent with the germline gene, which may arise from a read error. This chain connects TRBV3-1 (or the pseudogene TRBV3-2) to TRBJ2-7, with a possible D match to TRBD2 (5 bases). The length of the CDR3 is 12 residues. In germline, CDR1 is LGHDT, CDR2 YNNKEL (reference sequence). CDR3 region: CASSQVRGPRCF. CDR3 coding DNA: TGTGCCAGCAGCCAAGTTCGAGGGCCGCGCTGCTTC.

The rearrangement joins TRBV7-6 to TRBJ2-1; D possibly corresponds to TRBD2 (5 bases). The CDR3 is 15 amino acids. Germline V CDR1 and CDR2: SGHVS, FNYEAQ. The V end was cut by 8 bases, the J end by 0 bases, with 14 bases between. CDR3 sequence: CASGLVGSSYNEQFF. The CDR3 DNA sequence: TGTGCCAGCGGGCTGGTGGGGAGCTCCTACAATGAGCAGTTCTTC.

The rearrangement joins TRBV11-2 to TRBJ2-6; perhaps TRBD1 as D (6 bases). Trimming took 4 bases from V and 2 from J, leaving 15 bases between them. CDR3 length equals 17 residues. Germline values: CDR1 SGHAT, CDR2 FQNNGV. DNA of the CDR3: TGTGCCAGCAGCTCGGGACACCTAAGGGCTGGGGCCAACGTCCTGACTTTC. Protein sequence: CASSSGHLRAGANVLTF. The full variable domain, with the rest looked up from reference TRBV11-2 and TRBJ2-6, is EAGVAQSPRYKIIEKRQSVAFWCNPISGHATLYWYQQILGQGPKLLIQFQNNGVVDDSQLPKDRFSAERLKGVDSTLKIQPAKLEDSAVYLCASSSGHLRAGANVLTFGAGSRLTVL.

The chain employs TRBV27 and TRBJ2-7; D might be TRBD2 (6 bases). V was trimmed by 2 bases and J by 6 bases, leaving 14 bases between them. The CDR3 spans 14 residues. The V gene's germline CDR1 is MNHEY and CDR2 SMNVEV (reference sequence). For the CDR3, the DNA is TGTGCCAGCAGTTTAACTAGGCGGGGTTCCGAGCAGTACTTC. Amino acid sequence: CASSLTRRGSEQYF.

The genes are TRBV7-6 and TRBJ2-7, with 11 bases matching TRBD2. Losses at the gene ends were 1 base for V and 4 bases for J; bases not matched to a gene: 6. Germline CDR1 SGHVS, CDR2 FNYEAQ. The CDR3 spans 16 residues. The CDR3 nucleotides read TGTGCCAGCAGCTTAGTTGTGGGACTAGCGGCTTACGAGCAGTACTTC. Translated, it gives CASSLVVGLAAYEQYF. The entire variable domain, with the rest obtained from reference TRBV7-6 and TRBJ2-7, is as follows: GAGVSQSPRYKVTKRGQDVALRCDPISGHVSLYWYRQALGQGPEFLTYFNYEAQQDKSGLPNDRFSAERPEGSISTLTIQRTEQRDSAMYRCASSLVVGLAAYEQYFGPGTRLTVT.

The chain joins TRBV28 to TRBJ2-1, with TRBD2 as a possible D gene (5 bases). This CDR3 is 13 amino acids long. Looked up from germline, CDR1 is MDHEN and CDR2 is SYDVKM. The V and J ends lost 2 bases and 8 bases respectively, with 10 bases between them. The CDR3 DNA sequence: TGTGCCAGCAGTTTACCATCGAGGGATGAGCAGTTCTTC. Its protein is CASSLPSRDEQFF.

The rearrangement uses TRBV19 and TRBJ2-1, with TRBD2 as a possible D gene (6 bases). Germline V gene sequence: CDR1 LNHDA, CDR2 SQIVND (reference sequence). This CDR3 has 16 amino acids. V lost 6 bases, J lost 6 bases, and 21 bases lay in between. This CDR3 is CASSRPGLLFLNEQFF. CDR3 nucleotide sequence: TGTGCCAGTAGCCGGCCGGGACTCTTATTCCTCAATGAGCAGTTCTTC.

The chain joins TRBV28 to TRBJ1-1; D is ambiguous. V dropped 3 bases and J dropped 2 bases, with 10 bases sitting between them. Looked up from germline, CDR1 is MDHEN and CDR2 is SYDVKM. The CDR3 sequence is 14 residues long. The CDR3, as DNA: TGTGCCAGCAGTTTGGGCCAGGAAAACACTGAAGCTTTCTTT. Amino acid sequence: CASSLGQENTEAFF. The variable domain in full, completed from reference TRBV28 and TRBJ1-1, reads DVKVTQSSRYLVKRTGEKVFLECVQDMDHENMFWYRQDPGLGLRLIYFSYDVKMKEKGDIPEGYSVSREKKERFSLILESASTNQTSMYLCASSLGQENTEAFFGQGTRLTVV.

The CDR3 loop reads CASSYFGGRRTDTQYF. CDR3 bases: TGTGCCAGTAGCTACTTCGGCGGGCGACGCACAGATACGCAGTATTTT. The genes are TRBV19 and TRBJ2-3; tentatively, D is TRBD2 (5 bases). Germline-derived CDR1 and CDR2 are LNHDA and SQIVND (reference sequence). Trimming took 6 bases from V and 1 from J, leaving 17 bases between them. This CDR3 comprises 16 residues.

The chain uses TRBV6-2 or TRBV6-3 and TRBJ2-7; possible D gene TRBD2, 5 bases. The CDR3 spans 17 residues. The V end lost 8 bases, the J end lost 2 bases, and 25 bases lay between the germline ends. Germline CDR1 and CDR2: MNHEY and SVGEGT. In DNA, the CDR3 is TGTGCCAGCCGCCTAGAGAGGACTGCTCGCCTTCCCTACGAGCAGTACTTC. It yields the protein CASRLERTARLPYEQYF.

The chain employs TRBV19 and TRBJ1-1; D unresolved. This CDR3 comprises 14 residues. V was cut by 3 bases and J by 5 bases, with 13 bases left in between. The germline CDR1 and CDR2 sequences are LNHDA and SQIVND (reference sequence). This chain's CDR3 is CASSMAPEDTEAFF. CDR3 DNA sequence: TGTGCCAGTAGTATGGCCCCCGAGGATACTGAAGCTTTCTTT.

The chain links TRBV18 to TRBJ2-7; 10 bases fit TRBD2. The CDR3 is 15 amino acids. The trim removed 3 bases at V and 4 bases at J, leaving 6 bases unmatched. Germline assignment: CDR1 KGHSH and CDR2 LQKENI. CDR3 loop: CASSPRTSGAYEQYF. In nucleotides, the CDR3 is TGTGCCAGCTCACCGAGGACTAGCGGAGCATACGAGCAGTACTTC.

This clone was seen just once. CDR3 nucleotide sequence: TGTGCCAGCAGCTTAGGCGGGAGGCACTACAATGAGCAGTTCTTC. Protein product: CASSLGGRHYNEQFF. J is TRBJ2-1 and V is TRBV7-2; 8 bases map to TRBD2. Trimming removed 1 base from V and 3 bases from J; junction bases left unmatched: 2. Germline V lookup: CDR1 SGHTA, CDR2 FQGNSA. The CDR3 has 15 residues.

This chain joins TRBV7-3 and TRBJ2-3; 8 bases match TRBD1. In germline, CDR1 is SGHTA, CDR2 FQGTGA. This CDR3 comprises 16 residues. The V and J ends lost 5 bases and 4 bases, in that order; junction bases with no gene match: 11. CDR3 in DNA: TGTGCCAGCAGCCAGGGGGCGCGGGGCCCTTCAGATACGCAGTATTTT. Its translation is CASSQGARGPSDTQYF. Full variable domain (rest looked up from reference TRBV7-3 and TRBJ2-3): GAGVSQTPSNKVTEKGKYVELRCDPISGHTALYWYRQSLGQGPEFLIYFQGTGAADDSGLPNDRFFAVRPEGSVSTLKIQRTERGDSAVYLCASSQGARGPSDTQYFGPGTRLTVL.

This chain links TRBV10-1 with TRBJ2-7, with 7 positions matching TRBD1. CDR3 length equals 13 residues. After removal of 6 bases from V and 3 bases from J, the junction contained 5 bases not matched to a gene. Germline CDR1 is WNHNN and CDR2 is SYGVQD (reference sequence). CDR3 sequence reads: CASRGTEHYEQYF. The DNA for the CDR3 is TGCGCCAGCAGGGGGACAGAGCACTACGAGCAGTACTTC.

J is TRBJ1-4 and V is TRBV3-1 (or the pseudogene TRBV3-2), with 8 bases that match TRBD1. The CDR3 length is 14 residues. V gave up 4 bases and J gave up 8 bases; unmatched junction bases: 6. CDR1 and CDR2 (germline): LGHDT, YNNKEL (reference sequence). The DNA for the CDR3 is TGTGCCAGCAGCCTGGGACAGGTCGGCGAAAAACTGTTTTTT. Its protein product is CASSLGQVGEKLFF.

This chain joins TRBV5-5 and TRBJ2-1; the D gene is possibly TRBD1 (5 bases). This CDR3 comprises 13 residues. Trimming left V 4 bases short and J 12 bases short, with 17 bases between. Germline CDR1 SGHKS, CDR2 YYEKEE (reference sequence). Written as DNA, the CDR3 is TGTGCCAGCAGCCACACCGACAGTTTGGGGCAGTTCTTC. Amino acids: CASSHTDSLGQFF. Together with reference TRBV5-5 and TRBJ2-1, the CDR3 gives the full variable domain: DAGVTQSPTHLIKTRGQQVTLRCSPISGHKSVSWYQQVLGQGPQFIFQYYEKEERGRGNFPDRFSARQFPNYSSELNVNALLLGDSALYLCASSHTDSLGQFFGPGTRLTVL.